The 24 T cell receptor beta chains presented below share a single source sample, sequenced in a study of shared clonotypes between healthy human individuals. Clones were read by immunoSEQ multiplex PCR, and TCRdb kept only the in-frame ones, dropping some. In the table there are 450,000 to 600,000 clones, around 80% of which are singletons. The sequenced sample was PBMCs. The receptors originated from a woman aged 35 to 49 in good health. Some clones in this sample may be carry-over from other donors' samples.

This chain uses TRBV29-1 with TRBJ2-7, with TRBD2 matching over 11 bases. V gave up 4 bases and J gave up 1 base; unmatched junction bases: 0. The CDR3 runs 13 residues. CDR1 and CDR2 from the germline V gene are SQVTM and ANQGSEA. The CDR3 DNA sequence: TGCAGCGTTGGACTAGCGGGATCCTACGAGCAGTACTTC. It encodes CSVGLAGSYEQYF.

The chain recombines TRBV19 with TRBJ1-5, with D unresolved. The V gene lost 6 bases and the J gene lost 2 bases, with 8 bases spanning the gap. Germline CDR1 is LNHDA and CDR2 is SQIVND (reference sequence). CDR3 size: 13 residues. CDR3 residues: CASRQWGNQPQHF. In DNA, the CDR3 is TGTGCCAGTAGGCAGTGGGGCAATCAGCCCCAGCATTTT.

V and J are TRBV7-9 and TRBJ2-1, with 11 bases fitting TRBD2. CDR3 length equals 16 residues. CDR1 and CDR2 (germline): SEHNR, FQNEAQ (reference sequence). J gave up 1 base and V 4 bases, and 3 bases lay outside the gene matches. The CDR3 loop is CASSSGLAVSYNEQFF. The CDR3 DNA sequence: TGTGCCAGCAGCTCGGGACTAGCGGTTTCCTACAATGAGCAGTTCTTC.

V usage is TRBV7-8 and J usage is TRBJ1-5; tentative D call: TRBD1 (6 bases). Germline V lookup: CDR1 SGHVS, CDR2 FQNEAQ. The V end lost 4 bases, the J end lost 3 bases, and 7 bases lay between the germline ends. CDR3 length: 13 residues. The CDR3 nucleotides read TGTGCCAGCAGCTGGGACATCAATCAGCCCCAGCATTTT. As protein: CASSWDINQPQHF.

This clone appeared a few times. The germline gene is not matched at one end of the junction; a read error may be the cause. The rearrangement joins TRBV7-7 to TRBJ2-5; 9 nucleotides align to TRBD1. Looked up from germline, CDR1 is SSHAT and CDR2 is FNYEAQ (reference sequence). This CDR3 has 13 residues. CDR3 sequence: CASSSGTGETQYF. CDR3 coding DNA: TGTGCTAGCAGCTCCGGGACAGGGGAGACCCAGTACTTC. The whole variable domain, remainder taken from reference TRBV7-7 and TRBJ2-5, is GAGVSQSPRYKVTKRGQDVTLRCDPISSHATLYWYQQALGQGPEFLTYFNYEAQPDKSGLPSDRFSAERPEGSISTLTIQRTEQRDSAMYRCASSSGTGETQYFGPGTRLLVL.

This clone was observed at least ten times. The rearrangement joins TRBV7-3 to TRBJ2-2, with TRBD2 identical over 7 bases. The germline gives CDR1 SGHTA, CDR2 FQGTGA. Losses at the gene ends were 6 bases for V and 7 bases for J; bases not matched to a gene: 8. The CDR3 length is 14 residues. In nucleotides, the CDR3 is TGTGCCAGCAGTCCACTAGCGAGCGGCGGGGAGCTGTTTTTT. Amino acid sequence: CASSPLASGGELFF.

This chain links TRBV28 with TRBJ2-5; TRBD1 aligns across 11 bases. The V gene end was trimmed by 6 bases and the J gene end by 2 bases; junction bases not matched to a gene: 8. Per germline, CDR1 MDHEN and CDR2 SYDVKM. The CDR3 length is 16 residues. CDR3 bases: TGTGCCAGCAGCCCCAGGACAGGGGGCGGGCAAGAGACCCAGTACTTC. This sequence encodes CASSPRTGGGQETQYF.

This sequence joins TRBV19 and TRBJ1-2; D possibly corresponds to TRBD1 (5 bases). The CDR3 is 12 amino acids. V was cut by 4 bases and J by 3 bases, with 6 bases left in between. Germline CDR1 is LNHDA and CDR2 is SQIVND (reference sequence). In nucleotides, the CDR3 is TGTGCCAGTAGTAAGACAGACTATGGCTACACCTTC. This translates into CASSKTDYGYTF. Combining the CDR3 with reference TRBV19 and TRBJ1-2 gives the whole variable domain DGGITQSPKYLFRKEGQNVTLSCEQNLNHDAMYWYRQDPGQGLRLIYYSQIVNDFQKGDIAEGYSVSREKKESFPLTVTSAQKNPTAFYLCASSKTDYGYTFGSGTRLTVV.

V and J are TRBV12-5 and TRBJ2-1; D perhaps matches TRBD2 (6 bases). Germline V gene sequence: CDR1 LGHNT, CDR2 FRNRAP. This CDR3 has 15 residues. Deletions cut 2 bases from V and 7 bases from J, with 15 bases between. DNA of the CDR3: TGTGCTAGTGGTTTGAACCTCGGGGGTTCTAATGAGCAGTTCTTC. This sequence encodes CASGLNLGGSNEQFF.

The CDR3: CASSSYNSPLHF. The CDR3 region has the DNA TGTGCCAGCAGCTCTTATAATTCACCCCTCCACTTT. J is TRBJ1-6 and V is TRBV7-2; D not certain. The CDR3 covers 12 residues. The germline V and J ends were trimmed by 4 bases and 4 bases, with 2 bases remaining between them. In germline, CDR1 is SGHTA, CDR2 FQGNSA.

As to this clone: The same CDR3 is also encoded by other DNA sequences in this sample. The genes are TRBV7-9 and TRBJ2-7; a weak D match, TRBD2 (5 bases). V was pared by 5 bases and J by 2 bases, with 10 bases between. The CDR3 is made up of 13 amino acids. Germline V lookup: CDR1 SEHNR, CDR2 FQNEAQ (reference sequence). Here the CDR3 reads CASSPSGTYEQYF. As DNA, the CDR3 is TGTGCCAGCAGCCCCAGCGGCACCTACGAGCAGTACTTC.

Note on this clone: A junction end diverges from the germline sequence, so it may reflect a read error. The rearrangement links TRBV2 to TRBJ2-7, with 9 bases fitting TRBD1. Germline CDR1 is SNHLY and CDR2 is FYNNEI. The CDR3 is 17 amino acids. The CDR3 DNA reads as TGTGCCAGCATTGAAATGGACAGGGGATCTTACTCCTACGAGCAGTACTTC. It is translated as CASIEMDRGSYSYEQYF.

The V call is TRBV7-2, the J call TRBJ2-5; 9 nucleotides line up with TRBD2. The V and J ends lost 5 bases and 0 bases, in that order; junction bases with no gene match: 4. Germline V gene lookup returns CDR1 SGHTA and CDR2 FQGNSA. This CDR3 has 15 amino acids. Here the CDR3 DNA reads TGTGCCAGCAGCGCTGGGACTAGCTACCAAGAGACCCAGTACTTC. Translated, it gives CASSAGTSYQETQYF.

The chain recombines TRBV18 with TRBJ2-2; D is possibly TRBD1 or TRBD2 (5 bases each). Between the trimmed V and J ends, which lost 3 bases and 6 bases, there was a span of 8 bases. Germline V gene sequence: CDR1 KGHSH, CDR2 LQKENI. There are 13 residues in the CDR3. CDR3 sequence: CASSPRDPGELFF. CDR3 DNA: TGTGCCAGCTCACCTAGGGACCCCGGGGAGCTGTTTTTT.

The CDR3 coding sequence is TGTGCCAGCAGTGAACGTTTGGGGACTAGGGTTCTTGAGCAGTTCTTC. This gives the protein CASSERLGTRVLEQFF. The rearrangement uses TRBV6-1 and TRBJ2-1; 8 nucleotides match TRBD2. Trimming at V came to 2 bases and at J to 9 bases, leaving 12 bases not matched to a gene. CDR3 size: 16 residues. Germline lookup yields CDR1 MNHNS and CDR2 SASEGT.

This chain connects TRBV7-2 to TRBJ2-3; 10 bases are a match to TRBD2. Germline CDR1 and CDR2: SGHTA and FQGNSA. The V gene end was trimmed by 3 bases and the J gene end by 2 bases; junction bases not matched to a gene: 8. This CDR3 is built from 17 residues. The CDR3 is CASSLQAGGLNTDTQYF. CDR3 nucleotides: TGTGCCAGCAGCTTGCAAGCGGGAGGGCTAAACACAGATACGCAGTATTTT.

This clone showed up many times. The chain carries TRBV10-3 and TRBJ2-7; D unclear. The germline CDR1 and CDR2 sequences are ENHRY and SYGVKD. CDR3 length: 12 amino acids. Trimming removed 8 bases from V and 1 base from J, with 9 bases in between. DNA of the CDR3: TGTGCCATCGATGGGGTTTCCTACGAGCAGTACTTC. Translation: CAIDGVSYEQYF.

The gene calls are TRBV19 and TRBJ2-1; no clear D gene. In germline, CDR1 is LNHDA, CDR2 SQIVND (reference sequence). V dropped 5 bases and J dropped 6 bases, with 2 bases sitting between them. This CDR3 spans 10 amino acids. The CDR3 nucleotides read TGTGCCAGTAGTGCCAATGAGCAGTTCTTC. It encodes CASSANEQFF.

The V call is TRBV19, the J call TRBJ2-6; 7 bases fit TRBD2. Germline CDR1 reads LNHDA; CDR2 reads SQIVND (reference sequence). This CDR3 has 18 residues. The V segment lost 7 bases and the J segment 3 bases; nucleotides outside the gene matches: 15. CDR3 bases: TGTGCCAGTAAACGAGACAGCGGGACCTCCTTTGGGGCCAACGTCCTGACTTTC. It is translated as CASKRDSGTSFGANVLTF.

The chain combines TRBV4-2 with TRBJ2-2; D possibly corresponds to TRBD1 (5 bases). V was shortened by 2 bases and J by 4 bases, with 5 bases between the two germline ends. Germline loops: CDR1 LGHNA, CDR2 YNFKEQ. The CDR3 covers 13 residues. The CDR3 coding sequence is TGTGCCAGCAGCCAAAGGGGCACCGGGGAGCTGTTTTTT. Translating it yields CASSQRGTGELFF.

The V call is TRBV7-6, the J call TRBJ2-5; a possible D gene is TRBD1 (8 bases). The J call could be wrong; TRBJ2-7 is a better fit for the DNA end. CDR1 is SGHVS, CDR2 FNYEAQ, per germline. The CDR3 is 14 residues long. CDR3 loop: CASSLREDRAEQYF. The CDR3 region has the DNA TGTGCCAGCAGCTTACGGGAGGACAGGGCCGAGCAGTACTTC.

V usage is TRBV7-2 and J usage is TRBJ1-1, with D possibly TRBD1 on 5 matching bases. This CDR3 is built from 17 residues. V lost 0 bases and J lost 2, with 16 bases in between. Germline lookup yields CDR1 SGHTA and CDR2 FQGNSA. DNA for the CDR3: TGTGCCAGCAGCTTAGCTATCCAGGGAGAAGGTAACACTGAAGCTTTCTTT. Protein: CASSLAIQGEGNTEAFF.

The CDR3 bases are TGTGCCAGTAGTATTCGGTCGCTAGGGGTACGGTATTTT. Amino acids: CASSIRSLGVRYF. The chain has TRBV19 and TRBJ2-3; perhaps TRBD1 as D (5 bases). Looked up from germline, CDR1 is LNHDA and CDR2 is SQIVND (reference sequence). The V end was cut by 3 bases, the J end by 14 bases, with 18 bases between. The CDR3 is 13 residues long.

The chain employs TRBV2 and TRBJ1-2; TRBD1 might be the D (5 bases). This CDR3 has 17 amino acids. Germline V gives CDR1 SNHLY, CDR2 FYNNEI. Trimming removed 7 bases from V and 6 bases from J, with 27 bases in between. This chain's CDR3 is CASNGGSGSGIENGYTF. The DNA of the CDR3 is TGTGCCAGCAATGGAGGTTCAGGGTCGGGGATTGAGAATGGCTACACCTTC.